Presented here are 22 T cell receptor beta chains from one specimen sequenced in a study of vaccination and CD4 T cells after COVID-19. The Oncomine TCR Beta short-read assay sequenced DNA from cultured CD4+ T cells. Genomic DNA was extracted from cultured CD4+ T cells. TCRdb itself ran the PCR reads through MiXCR, one entry per CDR3 protein. The sample holds 6,500 or so distinct CDR3 sequences, 35% seen once. Which antigens these TCRs recognize remains unknown. The treatment was: approximately nine-day PBMC culture with coronavirus spike peptide pools or control peptides (ViraFEST assay). The unexposed donor's CD4+ T cells were collected before the COVID-19 pandemic (2011-2018). Sequencing used CD4+ T cells from blood, cultured in vitro. These receptors all stem from a human donor in good health.

V and J are TRBV19 and TRBJ2-3; D possibly uses TRBD1 or TRBD2 (6 bases each). The CDR3 is made up of 14 amino acids. Germline V gene data show CDR1 as LNHDA and CDR2 as SQIVND (reference sequence). V lost 2 bases to trimming and J lost 11 bases, with 17 bases between them. CDR3 amino acids: CASSIKAHRGEQYF. As DNA, the CDR3 is TGTGCCAGTAGTATAAAGGCCCATAGGGGGGAGCAGTATTTT.

The sample holds one count of this clonotype. The chain has TRBV9 and TRBJ2-5; D not resolved. The CDR3 consists of 13 residues. The germline V and J ends were trimmed by 3 bases and 5 bases, with 11 bases remaining between them. Germline V lookup: CDR1 SGDLS, CDR2 YYNGEE. This CDR3 reads CASSARELETQYF. As DNA, the CDR3 is TGTGCCAGCAGCGCGAGAGAGTTGGAGACCCAGTACTTC.

The rearrangement uses TRBV7-9 and TRBJ2-6; weak D call: TRBD2 (6 bases). The germline V gene has CDR1 SEHNR and CDR2 FQNEAQ (reference sequence). The ends were cut back, 3 bases at V and 0 bases at J, with 21 bases in the middle. The CDR3 consists of 20 residues. DNA for the CDR3: TGTGCCAGCAGCTTCGGGACTTTACTGAGGGCTAGCTCTGGGGCCAACGTCCTGACTTTC. This codes for CASSFGTLLRASSGANVLTF.

This clonotype was observed a handful of times. The rearrangement joins TRBV6-1 to TRBJ2-3; the D gene is possibly TRBD1 (5 bases). This CDR3 is built from 11 residues. Germline V lookup: CDR1 MNHNS, CDR2 SASEGT. Trimming removed 6 bases at V and 4 bases at J, with 5 bases between. CDR3 sequence: CASSRADTQYF. As DNA, the CDR3 is TGTGCCAGCAGCAGGGCAGATACGCAGTATTTT.

DNA of the CDR3: TGTGCCAGCAGTTTACGAGAAGAGCAGTACTTC. Protein: CASSLREEQYF. The V call is TRBV12-3 or TRBV12-4, the J call TRBJ2-7; D gene unclear. CDR3 size: 11 residues. Trimming left V 2 bases short and J 7 bases short, with 6 bases between.

This clonotype has more than one count but fewer than ten. The rearrangement joins TRBV7-6 to TRBJ2-1; no reliable D call. The CDR3 is made up of 13 amino acids. Trimming stripped 1 base from V and 5 bases from J, with 6 bases between. The germline CDR1 and CDR2 sequences are SGHVS and FNYEAQ. The CDR3 DNA is TGTGCCAGCAGCTTAGGTAGAAACAATGAGCAGTTCTTC. Translated, it gives CASSLGRNNEQFF. Variable domain in full (rest from reference TRBV7-6 and TRBJ2-1): GAGVSQSPRYKVTKRGQDVALRCDPISGHVSLYWYRQALGQGPEFLTYFNYEAQQDKSGLPNDRFSAERPEGSISTLTIQRTEQRDSAMYRCASSLGRNNEQFFGPGTRLTVL.

This clonotype was counted between two and nine times. CDR3 in amino acids: CSARFKMNTEAFF. The CDR3 coding sequence is TGCAGTGCTCGATTTAAAATGAACACTGAAGCTTTCTTT. The V and J genes are TRBV20-1 and TRBJ1-1; unclear D gene. CDR1 DFQATT and CDR2 SNEGSKA come from the germline V gene (reference sequence). The CDR3 has 13 amino acids. Trimming took off 5 bases at V and 0 bases at J, with 10 bases between the two ends.

This clonotype was picked up a small number of times. This chain joins TRBV28 and TRBJ1-6; D remains ambiguous. Germline V gene data show CDR1 as MDHEN and CDR2 as SYDVKM. The CDR3 is 14 amino acids. Trimming cost V 7 bases and J 0 bases, with 7 bases left between them. The CDR3 protein is CASKEDSYNSPLHF. The CDR3 nucleotides are TGTGCCAGCAAGGAGGACTCCTATAATTCACCCCTCCACTTT. The variable domain in full, completed from reference TRBV28 and TRBJ1-6, reads DVKVTQSSRYLVKRTGEKVFLECVQDMDHENMFWYRQDPGLGLRLIYFSYDVKMKEKGDIPEGYSVSREKKERFSLILESASTNQTSMYLCASKEDSYNSPLHFGNGTRLTVT.

The chain combines TRBV19 with TRBJ1-4; weak D call: TRBD1 (5 bases). This CDR3 contains 13 residues. Per the germline V gene, CDR1 is LNHDA and CDR2 is SQIVND (reference sequence). The V end was cut by 7 bases, the J end by 5 bases, with 11 bases between. CDR3 DNA sequence: TGTGCCAGTAAAGTCAGGGCAAATGAAAAACTGTTTTTT. Encoded protein: CASKVRANEKLFF.

Only a few counts were recorded for this clonotype. This chain uses TRBV24-1 with TRBJ1-3; the D is unclear. V shed 3 bases and J shed 0 bases, with 14 bases lying between them. The length of the CDR3 is 17 residues. Germline CDR1 is KGHDR and CDR2 is SFDVKD. The CDR3 region has the DNA TGTGCCACCAGTGATAGCGGACCCCTGAGCTCTGGAAACACCATATATTTT. Its translation: CATSDSGPLSSGNTIYF.

This clonotype was found once. The V call is TRBV2, the J call TRBJ2-1; tentative D call: TRBD2 (6 bases). Germline CDR1 and CDR2: SNHLY and FYNNEI. Trimming stripped 9 bases from V and 6 bases from J, with 18 bases between. The CDR3 spans 14 residues. The CDR3 region is CASKRDSASNEQFF. The CDR3 DNA reads as TGTGCCAGTAAACGGGACTCAGCTTCCAATGAGCAGTTCTTC. The complete variable domain, with remaining parts taken from reference TRBV2 and TRBJ2-1, reads EPEVTQTPSHQVTQMGQEVILRCVPISNHLYFYWYRQILGQKVEFLVSFYNNEISEKSEIFDDQFSVERPDGSNFTLKIRSTKLEDSAMYFCASKRDSASNEQFFGPGTRLTVL.

This clonotype showed up just a few times. The chain uses TRBV7-2 and TRBJ1-5, with D perhaps matching TRBD1 (5 bases). This CDR3 region has 14 residues. V dropped 2 bases and J dropped 5 bases, with 10 bases sitting between them. CDR1 SGHTA and CDR2 FQGNSA come from the germline V gene. CDR3 loop: CASSLTRGDQPQHF. The CDR3 nucleotides are TGTGCCAGCAGCTTAACAAGGGGAGATCAGCCCCAGCATTTT.

This clonotype was counted only a few times. The genes are TRBV27 and TRBJ2-7; 8 bases are a match to TRBD1. The CDR3 is 16 amino acids. The V gene's germline CDR1 is MNHEY and CDR2 SMNVEV (reference sequence). Losses at the gene ends were 3 bases for V and 2 bases for J; bases not matched to a gene: 9. DNA for the CDR3: TGTGCCAGCAGTTTGGGGACTCCGGGACAGGCCTACGAGCAGTACTTC. Protein: CASSLGTPGQAYEQYF.

The chain couples TRBV12-3 or TRBV12-4 to TRBJ2-2; 7 bases line up with TRBD1. The CDR3 is 15 residues long. V dropped 6 bases and J dropped 3; count of bases not matched to a gene: 7. The CDR3: CASRRGGGDTGELFF. The DNA for the CDR3 is TGTGCCAGCAGGAGAGGGGGCGGTGACACCGGGGAGCTGTTTTTT.

The chain uses TRBV28 and TRBJ1-6; no clear D. Trimming took off 5 bases at V and 6 bases at J, with 8 bases between the two ends. From germline, CDR1 is MDHEN and CDR2 SYDVKM. This CDR3 spans 13 amino acids. CDR3 in amino acids: CASSPPGNSPLHF. Written as DNA, the CDR3 is TGTGCCAGCAGTCCACCGGGTAATTCACCCCTCCACTTT.

There are a few counts of this clonotype. The gene calls are TRBV27 and TRBJ2-3; D remains ambiguous. The V and J ends lost 0 bases and 2 bases respectively, with 6 bases between them. In germline, CDR1 is MNHEY, CDR2 SMNVEV (reference sequence). The CDR3 sequence is 14 residues long. This CDR3 reads CASSLSSSTDTQYF. Here the CDR3 DNA reads TGTGCCAGCAGTTTATCTTCATCCACAGATACGCAGTATTTT.

The sample holds a few counts of this clonotype. This chain joins TRBV7-2 and TRBJ1-5; no firm D call. CDR1 is SGHTA and CDR2 is FQGNSA in the germline V gene. Trimming left V 1 base short and J 2 bases short, with 15 bases between. CDR3 size: 17 residues. CDR3 sequence (DNA): TGTGCCAGCAGCTTAGTCCCAGGTGGCTTAGGCAATCAGCCCCAGCATTTT. The encoded protein is CASSLVPGGLGNQPQHF.

This clonotype has only a few counts. The rearrangement links TRBV20-1 to TRBJ2-7; 13 nucleotides line up with TRBD2. CDR3 size: 17 residues. The V gene's germline CDR1 is DFQATT and CDR2 SNEGSKA (reference sequence). The ends lost 5 bases at V and 2 bases at J; junction bases unmatched: 12. DNA for the CDR3: TGCAGTGCTCCGGCCGGAGGACTAGCGGGGGCGGCCTACGAGCAGTACTTC. Protein product: CSAPAGGLAGAAYEQYF.

This clonotype was observed a few times. CDR3: CSARDLGTSGAINEQFF. CDR3 nucleotide sequence: TGCAGTGCTAGAGATCTTGGGACTAGCGGGGCCATCAATGAGCAGTTCTTC. The chain uses TRBV20-1 and TRBJ2-1; 13 bases match TRBD2. With V trimmed by 0 bases and J by 6 bases, 8 bases remained unmatched. Germline-derived CDR1 and CDR2 are DFQATT and SNEGSKA (reference sequence). This CDR3 has 17 amino acids.

CDR3 loop: CSARQGGLGEKLFF. The CDR3 DNA is TGCAGTGCCCGCCAAGGGGGGCTGGGGGAAAAACTGTTTTTT. The chain links TRBV20-1 to TRBJ1-4; possibly TRBD1 for D (6 bases). The length of the CDR3 is 14 residues. Deletions cut 6 bases from V and 8 bases from J, with 19 bases between. Germline loops: CDR1 DFQATT, CDR2 SNEGSKA (reference sequence).

There are a few counts of this clonotype. This chain joins TRBV20-1 and TRBJ2-5, with TRBD2 matching over 9 bases. The CDR3 spans 15 residues. V lost 2 bases to trimming and J lost 5 bases; unmatched junction nucleotides: 9. Looked up from germline, CDR1 is DFQATT and CDR2 is SNEGSKA (reference sequence). CDR3 DNA sequence: TGCAGTGCTAGATCCCTAGCGGGAAGGTCGGAGACCCAGTACTTC. This codes for CSARSLAGRSETQYF.

The chain has TRBV7-3 and TRBJ2-7; TRBD1 matches 8 bases. Germline CDR1 and CDR2: SGHTA and FQGTGA. The trim removed 4 bases at V and 6 bases at J, leaving 5 bases unmatched. This CDR3 has 13 amino acids. This CDR3 reads CASSSQGAGEQYF. The CDR3 coding sequence is TGTGCCAGCAGCTCGCAGGGGGCGGGCGAGCAGTACTTC.